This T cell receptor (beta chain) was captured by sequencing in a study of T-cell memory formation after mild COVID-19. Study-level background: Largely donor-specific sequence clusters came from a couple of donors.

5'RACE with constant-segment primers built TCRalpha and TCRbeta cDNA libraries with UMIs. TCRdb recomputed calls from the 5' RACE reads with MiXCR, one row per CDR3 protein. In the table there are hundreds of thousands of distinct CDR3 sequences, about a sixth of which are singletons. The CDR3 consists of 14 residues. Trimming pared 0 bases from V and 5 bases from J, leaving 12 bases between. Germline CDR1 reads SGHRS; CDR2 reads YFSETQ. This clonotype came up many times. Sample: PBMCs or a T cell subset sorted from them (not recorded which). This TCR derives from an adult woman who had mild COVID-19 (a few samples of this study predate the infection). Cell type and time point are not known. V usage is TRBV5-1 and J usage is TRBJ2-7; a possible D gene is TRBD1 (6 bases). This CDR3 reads CASSLGRGLDEQYF. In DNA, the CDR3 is TGCGCCAGCAGCTTGGGCAGGGGATTAGACGAGCAGTACTTC. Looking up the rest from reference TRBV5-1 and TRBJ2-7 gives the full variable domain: KAGVTQTPRYLIKTRGQQVTLSCSPISGHRSVSWYQQTPGQGLQFLFEYFSETQRNKGNFPGRFSGRQFSNSRSEMNVSTLELGDSALYLCASSLGRGLDEQYFGPGTRLTVT.